Listed below are T cell receptor beta chains from one sample, sequenced in a study of Graves' ophthalmopathy and Graves' hyperthyroidism. TCRdb passed the multiplex PCR reads through MiXCR, listing each CDR3 protein once. The sample records around 670,000 distinct CDR3 sequences, around 40% being singletons. Sequencing was done on a sample of peripheral blood. Receptor source: an adult man with Graves' ophthalmopathy. CDR3s include the opening cysteine and the closing phenylalanine or tryptophan. A D gene is named only where the DNA matches it firmly. Clone size, where shown, is once, few, many, or a class for clones that have expanded.

-	TRBV4-3	TRBJ2-3	TRBD1	TGCGCCAGCAGCTCAGGGGGCCAGGATACGCAGTATTTT	CASSSGGQDTQYF
-	TRBV15	TRBJ1-2	TRBD1	TGTGCCACCAGCAGGGGCGTAGGACAGGGGTTGAATGGCTACACCTTC	CATSRGVGQGLNGYTF
-	TRBV6-5	TRBJ1-6	TRBD1	TGTGCCAGCAGTTGGGGACAGGGGTCGTATAATTCACCCCTCCACTTT	CASSWGQGSYNSPLHF
many	TRBV20-1	TRBJ2-7	-	TGCAGTGCTAGGTCAGGGATCGGCGAGCAGTACTTC	CSARSGIGEQYF
-	TRBV9	TRBJ1-5	-	TGTGCCAGCAGTGATTTGGGTTTAGTAAGAGGGAATCAGCCCCAGCATTTT	CASSDLGLVRGNQPQHF
-	TRBV6-5	TRBJ1-2	TRBD1	TGTGCCAGCAGTTTGACCCGGACAGGAGGCTACACCTTC	CASSLTRTGGYTF
few	TRBV10-3	TRBJ2-5	TRBD1	TGTGCCGCCGTCCGGACAGGGGGCCGGGAGACCCAGTACTTC	CAAVRTGGRETQYF
many	TRBV29-1	TRBJ2-7	TRBD1	TGCAGCGTGGACTCCGGGACAGGGGTGGACGAGCAGTACTTC	CSVDSGTGVDEQYF
-	TRBV20-1	TRBJ2-2	TRBD1	TGCAGTGCTAGACCATGGGACAGATCGAACACCGGGGAGCTGTTTTTT	CSARPWDRSNTGELFF
few	TRBV20-1	TRBJ2-7	TRBD2	TGCAGTGCTAGTGCTAGCGGGATTACCTACGAGCAGTACTTC	CSASASGITYEQYF
-	TRBV20-1	TRBJ1-5	-	TGCAGTGCTAGTCGGCAGGGGACTCAGCCCCAGCATTTT	CSASRQGTQPQHF
-	TRBV7-9	TRBJ2-7	TRBD1	TGTGCCAGCAGCTTAGCACAGGGGGATCCCCGCTACGAGCAGTACTTC	CASSLAQGDPRYEQYF
-	TRBV9	TRBJ2-5	TRBD2	TGTGCCAGCAGCGTAGAAGCGGGGGCCCAAGAGACCCAGTACTTC	CASSVEAGAQETQYF
many	TRBV19	TRBJ1-1	-	TGTGCCAGTAGTATACGGGTCGGGACTGAAGCTTTCTTT	CASSIRVGTEAFF
-	TRBV29-1	TRBJ1-3	-	TGCAGCGTTGTCACGGGGGTCGATGGCTACACCATATATTTT	CSVVTGVDGYTIYF
few	TRBV9	TRBJ1-2	-	TGTGCCAGCAGCGAAGATTGGGGGGATGGCTACACCTTC	CASSEDWGDGYTF
many	TRBV15	TRBJ2-5	-	TGTGCCACCAGCAAAGGGGCGGGAGAGACCCAGTACTTC	CATSKGAGETQYF
many	TRBV29-1	TRBJ1-6	TRBD1	TGCAGCGTTTCCGACAGGGGTAATAATTCACCCCTCCACTTT	CSVSDRGNNSPLHF
few	TRBV6-6	TRBJ1-1	-	TGTGCCAGCAGCTATCTCCAGTTAGAGAACACTGAAGCTTTCTTT	CASSYLQLENTEAFF
-	TRBV7-3	TRBJ1-6	-	TGTGCCAGCAGCTTATCTGGGGGGGGGCTTGGATTTTCACCCCTCCACTTT	CASSLSGGGLGFSPLHF
-	TRBV15	TRBJ2-6	-	TGTGCCACCAGCAGGAGAGCAGGGCCTGGGGCCAACGTCCTGACTTTC	CATSRRAGPGANVLTF
-	TRBV14	TRBJ1-6	-	TGTGCCAGCAGCCAAGGGTGGGGGCGCAACCCCAATTCACCCCTCCACTTT	CASSQGWGRNPNSPLHF
-	TRBV15	TRBJ2-6	-	TGTGCCACCGTCCGGAGGGACGGTTGGGACACTGAAGCTTTC	CATVRRDGWDTEAF
-	TRBV20-1	TRBJ2-5	-	TGCAGTGCTGGGCCGGCGGACGGTGGAGAGACCCAGTACTTC	CSAGPADGGETQYF
-	TRBV7-9	TRBJ2-7	-	TGTGCCAGCTCACTGCAGTCCGACTACGAGCAGTACTTC	CASSLQSDYEQYF
few	TRBV20-1	TRBJ2-7	TRBD1	TGCAGTGCGGAAACAGGGACAGGGAGCTACGAGCAGTACTTC	CSAETGTGSYEQYF
few	TRBV6-6	TRBJ2-5	-	TGTGCCAGCAGGCTGGACGGGACACAAGAGACCCAGTACTTC	CASRLDGTQETQYF
-	TRBV10-3	TRBJ2-5	TRBD1	TGTGCCATCCGCGCATTAGACAGGGCAGAGACCCAGTACTTC	CAIRALDRAETQYF
few	TRBV11-2	TRBJ2-7	-	TGTGCCAGCAGTTTGATAGACTACGAGCAGTACTTC	CASSLIDYEQYF
many	TRBV24-1	TRBJ2-2	-	TGTGCCACCAGTGACCCAACTGACTTAACCGGGGAGCTGTTTTTT	CATSDPTDLTGELFF
-	TRBV25-1	TRBJ1-5	-	TGTGCCAGCTGCAGAGGGGGGTACAATCAGCCCCAGCATTTT	CASCRGGYNQPQHF
-	TRBV7-2	TRBJ2-5	TRBD2	TGTGCCAGCAGGGACCGGACTAGCGGGAGCGTGACCCAGTACTTC	CASRDRTSGSVTQYF
-	TRBV12-3/TRBV12-4	TRBJ2-5	TRBD1	TGTGCCAGCAGTTCGGGACAGGCCCGGAGCACCCAGTACTTC	CASSSGQARSTQYF
few	TRBV20-1	TRBJ2-5	TRBD1	TGCAGTGCTAGACCCGGAGACAGGGGGGGAGAGACCCAGTACTTC	CSARPGDRGGETQYF
many	TRBV14	TRBJ2-5	-	TGTGCCAGCAGCCAAGCCGGAACGCAAGAGACCCAGTACTTC	CASSQAGTQETQYF
few	TRBV6-5	TRBJ2-6	-	TGTGCCAGCAGCCCCCGGCTTTCTGGGGCCAACGTCCTGACTTTC	CASSPRLSGANVLTF
many	TRBV7-2	TRBJ1-2	-	TGTGCCAGCATTCCCGGGCGGGGGAACTATGGCTACACCTTC	CASIPGRGNYGYTF
many	TRBV10-2	TRBJ1-1	-	TGCGCCGGGGGACGACGGAGCACTGAAGCTTTCTTT	CAGGRRSTEAFF
-	TRBV5-6	TRBJ2-7	-	TGTGCCAGCAGCCGGCCCGGGTTCCCGGACGAGCAGTACTTC	CASSRPGFPDEQYF
-	TRBV29-1	TRBJ1-2	TRBD1	TGCAGCGTCGGACAGGGGGAATTTGGCGGCTACACCTTC	CSVGQGEFGGYTF
-	TRBV10-3	TRBJ1-5	-	TGTGCCAGCAGTGAGGGACCGACCCGAAATAGCAATCAGCCCCAGCATTTT	CASSEGPTRNSNQPQHF
many	TRBV7-8	TRBJ1-2	-	TGTGCCAGCAGCCTGGGTCCGTGGGACTATGGCTACACCTTC	CASSLGPWDYGYTF
-	TRBV10-3	TRBJ1-2	-	TGTGCCATCAGTGAGTCAAGGGTGATGAACTATGGCTACACCTTC	CAISESRVMNYGYTF
-	TRBV6-1	TRBJ1-6	-	TGTGCCAGCAGTTATTCCTCCGGGACCGGATATTCACCCCTCCACTTT	CASSYSSGTGYSPLHF
-	TRBV2	TRBJ2-7	-	TGTGCCAGCAGTCGGGACAAGTCCCTCGAGCAGTACTTC	CASSRDKSLEQYF
many	TRBV7-6	TRBJ1-5	-	TGTGCCAGCAGCAAGGAGACCGATCAGCCCCAGCATTTT	CASSKETDQPQHF
many	TRBV2	TRBJ1-4	-	TGTGCCAGCAGTGAAGCAGCAAACAATGAAAAACTGTTTTTT	CASSEAANNEKLFF
few	TRBV5-5	TRBJ2-5	-	TGTGCCAGTCTCGCAATGGAGATAACACCTCAAGAGACCCAGTACTTC	CASLAMEITPQETQYF
-	TRBV6-5	TRBJ2-7	TRBD1	TGTGCCAGCAGTTACTTACGGGACAGGCTCTACGAGCAGTACTTC	CASSYLRDRLYEQYF
few	TRBV24-1	TRBJ1-5	TRBD1	TGTGCCAGCAGCCAAGACAGGGCAAATCAGCCCCAGCATTTT	CASSQDRANQPQHF
few	TRBV4-2	TRBJ1-1	-	TGTGCCAGCAGCCAAGCGGGGGGCATGAACACTGAAGCTTTCTTT	CASSQAGGMNTEAFF
-	TRBV10-3	TRBJ2-6	-	TGTGCCATGGGGACGGGACCCTCTGGGGCCAACGTCCTGACTTTC	CAMGTGPSGANVLTF
few	TRBV10-1	TRBJ2-5	-	TGCGCCAGCAGTGAGAACCCGGAAGAGACCCAGTACTTC	CASSENPEETQYF
many	TRBV24-1	TRBJ1-4	TRBD1	TGTGCCACCAGTGATGGGCCGGGACAGGGGGCAGAAAAACTGTTTTTT	CATSDGPGQGAEKLFF
few	TRBV7-3	TRBJ1-6	-	TGTGCCAGCATCGCCAGCGGGGAGTCCAATTCACCCCTCCACTTT	CASIASGESNSPLHF
few	TRBV29-1	TRBJ1-4	-	TGCAGCGTTTCCGGGTCCCCAACTAATGAAAAACTGTTTTTT	CSVSGSPTNEKLFF
few	TRBV7-9	TRBJ1-5	-	TGTGCCAGCAGCTTGAGGACAAAGGGTGATCAGCCCCAGCATTTT	CASSLRTKGDQPQHF
once	TRBV10-3	TRBJ2-7	TRBD1	TGTGCCAGCACCAAAGGACAGGGGCTACACCGTGGTTACGAGCAGTACTTC	CASTKGQGLHRGYEQYF
-	TRBV2	TRBJ2-7	-	TGTGCCAGCAGTTTATATAACAGGGCCCCCTACGAGCAGTACTTC	CASSLYNRAPYEQYF
-	TRBV11-1	TRBJ1-4	TRBD1	TGTGCCAGCCGCGCCAATAAACGGACAGGGGGTATAGAAAAACTGTTTTTT	CASRANKRTGGIEKLFF